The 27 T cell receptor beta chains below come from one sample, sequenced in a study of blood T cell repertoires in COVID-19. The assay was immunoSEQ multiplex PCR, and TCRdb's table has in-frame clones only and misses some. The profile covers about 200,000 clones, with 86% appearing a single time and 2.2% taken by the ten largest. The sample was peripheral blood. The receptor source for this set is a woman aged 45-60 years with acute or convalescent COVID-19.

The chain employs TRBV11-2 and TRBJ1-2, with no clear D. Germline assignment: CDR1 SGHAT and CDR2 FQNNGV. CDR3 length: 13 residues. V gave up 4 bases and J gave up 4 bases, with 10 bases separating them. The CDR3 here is CASSSAVFYGYTF. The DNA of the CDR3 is TGTGCCAGCAGCTCCGCGGTCTTCTATGGCTACACCTTC. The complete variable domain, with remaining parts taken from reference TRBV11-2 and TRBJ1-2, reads EAGVAQSPRYKIIEKRQSVAFWCNPISGHATLYWYQQILGQGPKLLIQFQNNGVVDDSQLPKDRFSAERLKGVDSTLKIQPAKLEDSAVYLCASSSAVFYGYTFGSGTRLTVV.

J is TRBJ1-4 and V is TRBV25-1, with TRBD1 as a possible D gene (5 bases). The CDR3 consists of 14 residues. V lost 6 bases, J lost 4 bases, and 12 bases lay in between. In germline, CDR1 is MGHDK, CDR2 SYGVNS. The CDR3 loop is CASSKGRDNEKLFF. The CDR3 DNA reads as TGTGCCAGCAGCAAGGGGCGGGATAATGAAAAACTGTTTTTT.

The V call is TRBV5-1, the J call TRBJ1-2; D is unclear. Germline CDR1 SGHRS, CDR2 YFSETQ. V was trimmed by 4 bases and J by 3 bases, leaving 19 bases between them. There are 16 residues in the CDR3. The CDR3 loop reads CASSPRDWGSYYGYTF. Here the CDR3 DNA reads TGCGCCAGCAGCCCGAGGGATTGGGGTTCTTACTATGGCTACACCTTC. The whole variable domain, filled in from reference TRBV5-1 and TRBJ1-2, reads KAGVTQTPRYLIKTRGQQVTLSCSPISGHRSVSWYQQTPGQGLQFLFEYFSETQRNKGNFPGRFSGRQFSNSRSEMNVSTLELGDSALYLCASSPRDWGSYYGYTFGSGTRLTVV.

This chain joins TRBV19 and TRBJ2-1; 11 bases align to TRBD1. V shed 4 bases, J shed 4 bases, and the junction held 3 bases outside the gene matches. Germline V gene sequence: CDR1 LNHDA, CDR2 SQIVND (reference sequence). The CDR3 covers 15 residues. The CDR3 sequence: CASSTGQGAYNEQFF. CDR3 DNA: TGTGCCAGTAGTACAGGACAGGGGGCTTACAATGAGCAGTTCTTC.

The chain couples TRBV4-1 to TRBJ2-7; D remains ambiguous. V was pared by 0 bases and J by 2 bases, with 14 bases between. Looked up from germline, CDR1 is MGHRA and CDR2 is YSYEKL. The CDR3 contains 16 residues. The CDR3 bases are TGCGCCAGCAGCCAAGACGAGAGTCCCTCAACCTACGAGCAGTACTTC. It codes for CASSQDESPSTYEQYF.

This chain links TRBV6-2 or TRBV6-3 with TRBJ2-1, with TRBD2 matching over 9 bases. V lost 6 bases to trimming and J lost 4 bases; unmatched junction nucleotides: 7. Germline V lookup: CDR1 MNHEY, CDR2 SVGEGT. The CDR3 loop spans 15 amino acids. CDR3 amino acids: CASRPWTSAYNEQFF. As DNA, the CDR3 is TGTGCCAGCAGACCTTGGACTAGCGCTTACAATGAGCAGTTCTTC.

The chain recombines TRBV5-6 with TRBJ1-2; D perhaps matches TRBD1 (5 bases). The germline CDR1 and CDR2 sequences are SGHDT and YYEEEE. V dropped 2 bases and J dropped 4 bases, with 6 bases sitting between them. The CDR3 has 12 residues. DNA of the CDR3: TGTGCCAGCAGCTTTACAGGCTATGGCTACACCTTC. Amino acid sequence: CASSFTGYGYTF.

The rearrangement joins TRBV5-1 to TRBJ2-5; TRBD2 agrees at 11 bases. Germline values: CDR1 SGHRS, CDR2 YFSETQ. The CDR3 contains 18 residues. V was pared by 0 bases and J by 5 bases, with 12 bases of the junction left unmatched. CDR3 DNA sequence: TGCGCCAGCAGCTTGGAGGCTAGCGGGGGGTTGAGACTTGAGACCCAGTACTTC. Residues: CASSLEASGGLRLETQYF.

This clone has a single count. This CDR3 is CASSPLGDSLYGYTF. For the CDR3, the DNA is TGTGCCAGCTCACCGCTGGGGGACAGCCTCTATGGCTACACCTTC. V usage is TRBV18 and J usage is TRBJ1-2; TRBD1 matches 7 bases. Germline assignment: CDR1 KGHSH and CDR2 LQKENI. The CDR3 has 15 amino acids. V lost 3 bases to trimming and J lost 4 bases; unmatched junction nucleotides: 8.

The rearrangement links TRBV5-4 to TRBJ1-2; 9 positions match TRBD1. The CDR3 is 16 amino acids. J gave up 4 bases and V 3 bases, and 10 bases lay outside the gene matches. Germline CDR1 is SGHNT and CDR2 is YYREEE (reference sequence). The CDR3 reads CASSSLWTGAAYGYTF. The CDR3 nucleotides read TGTGCCAGCAGCTCGCTATGGACAGGGGCGGCCTATGGCTACACCTTC.

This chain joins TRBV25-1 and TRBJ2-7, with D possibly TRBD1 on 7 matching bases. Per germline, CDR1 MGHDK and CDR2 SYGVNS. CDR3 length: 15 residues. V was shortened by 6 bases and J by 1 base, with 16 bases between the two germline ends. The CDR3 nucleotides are TGTGCCAGCAGCCTCGGAGCAGGGGGGTCCTACGAGCAGTACTTC. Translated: CASSLGAGGSYEQYF.

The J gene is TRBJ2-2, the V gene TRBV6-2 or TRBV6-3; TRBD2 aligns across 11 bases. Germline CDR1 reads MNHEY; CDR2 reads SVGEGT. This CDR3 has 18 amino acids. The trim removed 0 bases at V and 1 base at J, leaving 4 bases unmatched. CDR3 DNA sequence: TGTGCCAGCAGTTACTCACGACTAGCGGGACGGAACACCGGGGAGCTGTTTTTT. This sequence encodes CASSYSRLAGRNTGELFF.

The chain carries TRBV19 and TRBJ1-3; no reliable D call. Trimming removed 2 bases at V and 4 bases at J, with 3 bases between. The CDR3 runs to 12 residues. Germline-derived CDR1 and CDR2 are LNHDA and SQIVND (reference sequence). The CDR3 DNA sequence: TGTGCCAGTAGTATACAGGGAAACACCATATATTTT. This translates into CASSIQGNTIYF.

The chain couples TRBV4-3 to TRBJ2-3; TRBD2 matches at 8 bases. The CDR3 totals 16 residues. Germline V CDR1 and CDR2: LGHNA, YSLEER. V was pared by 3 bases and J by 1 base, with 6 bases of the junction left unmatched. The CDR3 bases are TGCGCCAGCAGCCATCAACTAGCGGCGGGCACAGATACGCAGTATTTT. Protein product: CASSHQLAAGTDTQYF.

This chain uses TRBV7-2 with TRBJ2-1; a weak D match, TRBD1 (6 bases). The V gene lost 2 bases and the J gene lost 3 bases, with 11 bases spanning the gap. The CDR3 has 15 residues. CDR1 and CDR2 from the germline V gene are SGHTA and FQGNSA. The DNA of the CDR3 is TGTGCCAGCAGCTTAACGGGACAAGTCTACAATGAGCAGTTCTTC. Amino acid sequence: CASSLTGQVYNEQFF.

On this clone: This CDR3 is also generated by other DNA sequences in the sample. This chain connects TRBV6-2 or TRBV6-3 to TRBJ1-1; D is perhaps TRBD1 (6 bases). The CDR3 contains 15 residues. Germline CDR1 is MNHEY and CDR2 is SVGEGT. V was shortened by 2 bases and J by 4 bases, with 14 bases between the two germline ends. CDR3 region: CASSYTGGRGTEAFF. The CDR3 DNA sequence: TGTGCCAGCAGTTACACCGGGGGGCGAGGCACTGAAGCTTTCTTT.

The CDR3 region has the DNA TGTGCCATCAGTGCACAGGGGGTCACAGATACGCAGTATTTT. Translated, it gives CAISAQGVTDTQYF. This chain connects TRBV10-3 to TRBJ2-3; 8 bases align to TRBD1. J was trimmed by 2 bases and V by 4 bases; bases with no gene match: 2. The CDR3 has 14 amino acids. Germline values: CDR1 ENHRY, CDR2 SYGVKD.

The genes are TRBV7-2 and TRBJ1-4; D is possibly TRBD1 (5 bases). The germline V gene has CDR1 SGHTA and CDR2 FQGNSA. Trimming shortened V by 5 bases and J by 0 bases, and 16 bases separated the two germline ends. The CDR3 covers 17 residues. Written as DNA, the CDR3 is TGTGCCAGCAGCCCCAACCCAGGGATCCCAACTAATGAAAAACTGTTTTTT. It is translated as CASSPNPGIPTNEKLFF.

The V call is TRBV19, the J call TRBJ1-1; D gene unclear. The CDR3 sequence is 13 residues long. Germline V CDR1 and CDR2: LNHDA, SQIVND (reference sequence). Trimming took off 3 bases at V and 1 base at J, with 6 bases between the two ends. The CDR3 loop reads CASSIEENTEAFF. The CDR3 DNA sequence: TGTGCCAGTAGTATTGAGGAGAACACTGAAGCTTTCTTT. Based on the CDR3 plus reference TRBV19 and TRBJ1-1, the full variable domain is DGGITQSPKYLFRKEGQNVTLSCEQNLNHDAMYWYRQDPGQGLRLIYYSQIVNDFQKGDIAEGYSVSREKKESFPLTVTSAQKNPTAFYLCASSIEENTEAFFGQGTRLTVV.

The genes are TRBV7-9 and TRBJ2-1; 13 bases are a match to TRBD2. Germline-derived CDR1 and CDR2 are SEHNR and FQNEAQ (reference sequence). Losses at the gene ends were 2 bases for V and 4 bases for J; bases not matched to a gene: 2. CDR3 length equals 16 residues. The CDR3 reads CASSLTSGGVYNEQFF. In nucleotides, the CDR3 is TGTGCCAGCAGCTTAACTAGCGGGGGGGTTTACAATGAGCAGTTCTTC. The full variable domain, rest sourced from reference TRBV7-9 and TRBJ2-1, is DTGVSQNPRHKITKRGQNVTFRCDPISEHNRLYWYRQTLGQGPEFLTYFQNEAQLEKSRLLSDRFSAERPKGSFSTLEIQRTEQGDSAMYLCASSLTSGGVYNEQFFGPGTRLTVL.

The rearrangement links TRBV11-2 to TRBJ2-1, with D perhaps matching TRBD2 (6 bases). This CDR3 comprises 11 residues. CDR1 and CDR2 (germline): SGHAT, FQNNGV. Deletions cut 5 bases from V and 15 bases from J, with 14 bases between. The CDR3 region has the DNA TGTGCCAGCAGCCCGGGACTCCTCTTGTTCTTC. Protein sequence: CASSPGLLLFF.

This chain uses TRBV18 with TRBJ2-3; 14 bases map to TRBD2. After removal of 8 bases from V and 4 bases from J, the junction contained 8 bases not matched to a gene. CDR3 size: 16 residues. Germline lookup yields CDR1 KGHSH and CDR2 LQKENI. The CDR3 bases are TGTGCCAGCGGACTAGCGGGAGGAGGGGATTCAGATACGCAGTATTTT. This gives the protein CASGLAGGGDSDTQYF.

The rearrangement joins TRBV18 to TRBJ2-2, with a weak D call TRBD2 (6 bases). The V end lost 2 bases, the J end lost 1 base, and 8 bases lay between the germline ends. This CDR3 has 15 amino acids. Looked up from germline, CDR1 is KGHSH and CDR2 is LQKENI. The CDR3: CASSPSRGNTGELFF. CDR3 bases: TGTGCCAGCTCACCATCGCGGGGGAACACCGGGGAGCTGTTTTTT.

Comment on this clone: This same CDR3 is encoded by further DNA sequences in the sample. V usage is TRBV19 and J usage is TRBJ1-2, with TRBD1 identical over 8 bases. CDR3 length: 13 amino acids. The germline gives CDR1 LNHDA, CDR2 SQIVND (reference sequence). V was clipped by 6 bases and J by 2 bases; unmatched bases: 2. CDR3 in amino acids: CASRDRANYGYTF. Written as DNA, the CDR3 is TGTGCCAGTAGGGACAGGGCAAACTATGGCTACACCTTC. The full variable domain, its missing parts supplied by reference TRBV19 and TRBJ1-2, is DGGITQSPKYLFRKEGQNVTLSCEQNLNHDAMYWYRQDPGQGLRLIYYSQIVNDFQKGDIAEGYSVSREKKESFPLTVTSAQKNPTAFYLCASRDRANYGYTFGSGTRLTVV.

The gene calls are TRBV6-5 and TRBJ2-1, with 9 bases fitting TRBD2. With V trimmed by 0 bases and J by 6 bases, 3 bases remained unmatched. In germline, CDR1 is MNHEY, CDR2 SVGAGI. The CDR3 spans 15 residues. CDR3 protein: CASSYSGGGANEQFF. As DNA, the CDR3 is TGTGCCAGCAGTTACTCGGGCGGGGGGGCCAATGAGCAGTTCTTC.

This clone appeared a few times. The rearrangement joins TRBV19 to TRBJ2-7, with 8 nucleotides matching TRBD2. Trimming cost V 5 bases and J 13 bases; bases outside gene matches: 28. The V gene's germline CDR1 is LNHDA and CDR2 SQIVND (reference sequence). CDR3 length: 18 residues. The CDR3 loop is CASSPVPLGQSPGGLGYF. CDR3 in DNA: TGTGCCAGTAGTCCTGTCCCCCTCGGACAGAGCCCGGGGGGACTAGGATACTTC.

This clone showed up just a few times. CDR3 amino acids: CATSGERRGRTEAFF. The CDR3 DNA is TGTGCCACCAGTGGAGAGCGCAGGGGGCGGACTGAAGCTTTCTTT. V usage is TRBV24-1 and J usage is TRBJ1-1; 8 nucleotides agree with TRBD1. This CDR3 has 15 residues. Germline V gene sequence: CDR1 KGHDR, CDR2 SFDVKD. After removal of 5 bases from V and 5 bases from J, the junction contained 9 bases not matched to a gene.